These 23 T cell receptor beta chains were sequenced from one sample in a study of blood T cell repertoires in COVID-19. The table came from immunoSEQ multiplex PCR; TCRdb's copy has only in-frame clones and leaves some out. The table lists about 250,000 clones, around 90% of them singletons, with about 0.74% in the top ten. The sample taken for sequencing was peripheral blood. Receptors originate from a young woman with acute or convalescent COVID-19.

This clone showed up just a few times. The rearrangement links TRBV9 to TRBJ1-3; D is unclear. Germline values: CDR1 SGDLS, CDR2 YYNGEE. The CDR3 spans 15 residues. V lost 0 bases and J 1 base, leaving 8 bases between the germline ends. Here the CDR3 DNA reads TGTGCCAGCAGCGTAGATCCTATATCTGGAAACACCATATATTTT. This codes for CASSVDPISGNTIYF.

This chain joins TRBV19 and TRBJ2-3; a weak D match, TRBD2 (6 bases). This CDR3 has 16 amino acids. Germline assignment: CDR1 LNHDA and CDR2 SQIVND (reference sequence). With 4 bases removed from V and 2 bases from J, the gap between germline ends came to 16 bases. The CDR3 nucleotides read TGTGCCAGTAGTACAACCGGGACTCCGTTCACAGATACGCAGTATTTT. Protein product: CASSTTGTPFTDTQYF.

The rearrangement links TRBV6-5 to TRBJ1-1, with 8 bases identical to TRBD1. The junction had 2 bases not matched to a gene; V was cut back by 0 bases and J by 2 bases. Germline CDR1 reads MNHEY; CDR2 reads SVGAGI. The CDR3 covers 15 residues. CDR3 sequence: CASSYSTGANTEAFF. The CDR3 DNA is TGTGCCAGCAGTTACTCGACAGGGGCTAACACTGAAGCTTTCTTT.

This chain links TRBV27 with TRBJ2-7; D might be TRBD2 (5 bases). The CDR3 is 12 amino acids. The V gene's germline CDR1 is MNHEY and CDR2 SMNVEV (reference sequence). V was trimmed by 8 bases and J by 6 bases, leaving 14 bases between them. CDR3 DNA sequence: TGTGCCAGCCGCAGGAGAGGAGGCGAGCAGTACTTC. Protein: CASRRRGGEQYF.

The chain joins TRBV7-3 to TRBJ2-1; possibly TRBD2 for D (5 bases). Trimming stripped 1 base from V and 6 bases from J, with 16 bases between. The germline CDR1 and CDR2 sequences are SGHTA and FQGTGA. The CDR3 is 16 amino acids. The CDR3 reads CASSLMASPEVNEQFF. The DNA for the CDR3 is TGTGCCAGCAGCTTAATGGCATCCCCGGAGGTCAATGAGCAGTTCTTC.

Here the CDR3 reads CASSPPASGGYEQYF. The DNA of the CDR3 is TGTGCCAGCTCACCCCCGGCTAGCGGAGGCTACGAGCAGTACTTC. This chain joins TRBV18 and TRBJ2-7, with TRBD2 identical over 7 bases. V gave up 3 bases and J gave up 3 bases; unmatched junction bases: 8. The CDR3 spans 15 residues. CDR1 and CDR2 (germline): KGHSH, LQKENI.

This chain uses TRBV7-2 with TRBJ1-6; no clear D. Per the germline V gene, CDR1 is SGHTA and CDR2 is FQGNSA. The CDR3 sequence is 14 residues long. The germline V and J ends were trimmed by 2 bases and 6 bases, with 8 bases remaining between them. CDR3 protein: CASSLRGINSPLHF. As DNA, the CDR3 is TGTGCCAGCAGCTTACGAGGGATTAATTCACCCCTCCACTTT.

V gene TRBV6-2 or TRBV6-3 combines with J gene TRBJ2-3; TRBD2 agrees at 8 bases. CDR3 length: 16 residues. Looked up from germline, CDR1 is MNHEY and CDR2 is SVGEGT. After removal of 5 bases from V and 0 bases from J, the junction contained 7 bases not matched to a gene. The CDR3 loop is CASSNNPSGSTDTQYF. The CDR3 DNA sequence: TGTGCCAGCAGTAACAACCCTAGCGGGAGCACAGATACGCAGTATTTT.

V is TRBV9 and J is TRBJ1-6; 7 bases map to TRBD1. After removal of 1 base from V and 7 bases from J, the junction contained 5 bases not matched to a gene. The germline V gene encodes CDR1 SGDLS and CDR2 YYNGEE. This CDR3 is built from 15 residues. CDR3 sequence (DNA): TGTGCCAGCAGCGTAAGACAGGGCGGGAATTCACCCCTCCACTTT. Its translation: CASSVRQGGNSPLHF.

Here the CDR3 DNA reads TGCGCCAGCAGCCAAGGTACTAGCGTCTCCTACAATGAGCAGTTCTTC. This sequence encodes CASSQGTSVSYNEQFF. V is TRBV4-3 and J is TRBJ2-1, with 7 bases matching TRBD2. V gave up 1 base and J gave up 0 bases; unmatched junction bases: 3. This CDR3 is built from 16 residues. Germline values: CDR1 LGHNA, CDR2 YSLEER.

The J gene is TRBJ2-1, the V gene TRBV7-2; 12 nucleotides align to TRBD2. Looked up from germline, CDR1 is SGHTA and CDR2 is FQGNSA. CDR3 size: 16 residues. The trim removed 4 bases at V and 5 bases at J, leaving 6 bases unmatched. The CDR3 DNA reads as TGTGCCAGCAGCTCCGAATGGACTAGCGGGAACAATGAGCAGTTCTTC. This gives the protein CASSSEWTSGNNEQFF.

Of note for this clone: At one boundary the junction diverges from the germline segment, which might be a read error. The rearrangement uses TRBV2 and TRBJ2-3, with TRBD2 matching 10 bases. Germline lookup yields CDR1 SNHLY and CDR2 FYNNEI. CDR3 size: 15 residues. In DNA, the CDR3 is TGTGCCAGCAGGGAAGCGGGAGGGAACACAGATACGCAGTATTTT. Translated, it gives CASREAGGNTDTQYF.

The chain employs TRBV13 and TRBJ2-1, with 7 bases matching TRBD2. The trim removed 2 bases at V and 3 bases at J, leaving 7 bases unmatched. Germline-derived CDR1 and CDR2 are PRHDT and FYEKMQ (reference sequence). This CDR3 comprises 16 residues. The CDR3, as DNA: TGTGCCAGCAGCTTAAGAACAGGACTAGACTACAATGAGCAGTTCTTC. Its protein product is CASSLRTGLDYNEQFF.

This chain connects TRBV30 to TRBJ2-3, with 7 positions matching TRBD1. V was pared by 5 bases and J by 3 bases, with 11 bases of the junction left unmatched. The CDR3 runs 15 residues. From germline, CDR1 is GTSNPN and CDR2 SVGIG (reference sequence). The CDR3 DNA follows: TGTGCCTGGGGGGCAGGGGGATTGGGTACAGATACGCAGTATTTT. Protein: CAWGAGGLGTDTQYF.

The rearrangement uses TRBV30 and TRBJ1-6; D unresolved. The CDR3 runs to 13 residues. Germline V CDR1 and CDR2: GTSNPN, SVGIG (reference sequence). Trimming took 5 bases from V and 9 from J, leaving 14 bases between them. For the CDR3, the DNA is TGTGCCTGGGGAGGATCCGGAGGTTCACCCCTCCACTTT. Translation: CAWGGSGGSPLHF.

V is TRBV30 and J is TRBJ2-1, with D perhaps matching TRBD2 (6 bases). The CDR3 contains 14 residues. V dropped 1 base and J dropped 8 bases, with 15 bases sitting between them. CDR1 GTSNPN and CDR2 SVGIG come from the germline V gene (reference sequence). CDR3 nucleotides: TGTGCCTGGAGTGACACGGGAGCTGTAGATGAGCAGTTCTTC. Residues: CAWSDTGAVDEQFF.

This rearrangement joins TRBV10-1 to TRBJ2-7; weak D call: TRBD1 (5 bases). The CDR3 is made up of 13 amino acids. Trimming stripped 2 bases from V and 1 base from J, with 6 bases between. Germline values: CDR1 WNHNN, CDR2 SYGVQD (reference sequence). The CDR3: CASSETGSYEQYF. The CDR3 DNA follows: TGCGCCAGCAGTGAGACAGGATCCTACGAGCAGTACTTC.

The gene calls are TRBV13 and TRBJ2-1; the D gene is possibly TRBD2 (5 bases). Trimming took 2 bases from V and 2 from J, leaving 13 bases between them. The CDR3 totals 16 residues. CDR1 is PRHDT and CDR2 is FYEKMQ in the germline V gene (reference sequence). The CDR3 loop is CASSLKGSGTYNEQFF. CDR3 DNA: TGTGCCAGCAGCTTAAAGGGAAGCGGAACCTACAATGAGCAGTTCTTC.

CDR3 sequence: CASSLGDRGNNSPLHF. CDR3 coding DNA: TGTGCCAGCAGCTTAGGGGACAGGGGTAATAATTCACCCCTCCACTTT. This rearrangement joins TRBV7-2 to TRBJ1-6; TRBD1 matches at 10 bases. Losses at the gene ends were 1 base for V and 5 bases for J; bases not matched to a gene: 2. Germline CDR1 is SGHTA and CDR2 is FQGNSA. The CDR3 has 16 amino acids.

This clone was seen only a few times. The CDR3 here is CASSHGTEAFF. CDR3 DNA sequence: TGTGCCAGCAGTCACGGGACTGAAGCTTTCTTT. The rearrangement joins TRBV12-3 or TRBV12-4 to TRBJ1-1, with D unresolved. CDR3 size: 11 residues. The V gene lost 5 bases and the J gene lost 5 bases, with 6 bases spanning the gap.

The CDR3 region is CASSDNNSPLHF. The CDR3, as DNA: TGTGCCAGCAGTGACAATAATTCACCCCTCCACTTT. The J gene is TRBJ1-6, the V gene TRBV6-2 or TRBV6-3; no firm D call. In germline, CDR1 is MNHEY, CDR2 SVGEGT. The ends were cut back, 5 bases at V and 5 bases at J, with 4 bases in the middle. The CDR3 covers 12 residues.

On this clone itself: This same CDR3 is encoded by further DNA sequences in the sample. The chain employs TRBV19 and TRBJ2-7; 7 bases map to TRBD1. Germline loops: CDR1 LNHDA, CDR2 SQIVND (reference sequence). The CDR3 sequence is 13 residues long. Germline trimming cut 5 bases from V and 3 bases from J; bases unmatched to any gene: 4. The CDR3 protein is CASSPRDSYEQYF. CDR3 in DNA: TGTGCCAGTAGTCCCAGGGACAGCTACGAGCAGTACTTC.

This clone was picked up one time. This chain joins TRBV4-3 and TRBJ2-2, with 11 bases aligning to TRBD2. Trimming removed 2 bases from V and 5 bases from J; junction bases left unmatched: 1. This CDR3 comprises 15 residues. CDR1 is LGHNA and CDR2 is YSLEER in the germline V gene. CDR3 in DNA: TGCGCCAGCAGCCAAAGACTAGCGGGGACCGGGGAGCTGTTTTTT. Encoded protein: CASSQRLAGTGELFF.